This TCR beta chain was recorded in a study of cytomegalovirus exposure and HLA in healthy donors. The germline CDR1 and CDR2 sequences are MNHEY and SVGAGI. The CDR3 has 12 residues. V was clipped by 4 bases and J by 4 bases, with 7 bases between them. The PCR had 60 Vbeta and 13 Jbeta primers. Assay: immunoSEQ multiplex PCR; the TCRdb copy retains only in-frame clones and omits some. The sample consists of 150,000 to 250,000 clones, roughly 85% of them appearing once. The TCR was taken from a woman between 50 and 59 years old in good health and CMV-seronegative. This chain connects TRBV6-5 to TRBJ1-1; D ambiguous. The specimen sequenced was PBMCs. The CDR3 sequence: CASSSPSTEAFF. The CDR3 nucleotides are TGTGCCAGCAGTTCCCCGAGCACTGAAGCTTTCTTT.